What follows are 5 T cell receptor beta chains derived from one specimen sequenced in a study of T cell responses to AZD1222 COVID-19 vaccine. The data were produced by immunoSEQ multiplex PCR, yet TCRdb's version contains in-frame clones alone and is incomplete. The table shows under 150,000 clones, with around nine tenths occurring only once. The sequencing here drew on peripheral blood, taken 28 days after the second AZD1222 dose. The receptors here all came from an adult who received the AZD1222 COVID-19 vaccine.

The chain is built from TRBV4-1 and TRBJ1-5, with D possibly matching TRBD1 (5 bases). This CDR3 is built from 14 residues. The V end lost 4 bases, the J end lost 3 bases, and 10 bases lay between the germline ends. CDR1 and CDR2 from the germline V gene are MGHRA and YSYEKL. This CDR3 is CASSRGGDNQPQHF. DNA for the CDR3: TGCGCCAGCAGCCGAGGAGGGGACAATCAGCCCCAGCATTTT.

V is TRBV28 and J is TRBJ1-2; 8 positions agree with TRBD1. CDR1 is MDHEN and CDR2 is SYDVKM in the germline V gene. The V gene end was trimmed by 4 bases and the J gene end by 3 bases; junction bases not matched to a gene: 4. CDR3 length: 14 residues. In DNA form, the CDR3 reads TGTGCCAGCAGTTCGGCGGACAGGGACTATGGCTACACCTTC. It encodes CASSSADRDYGYTF.

CDR3 nucleotides: TGCGCCAGCTCGGACGGTAGCTCCTATAATTCACCCCTCCACTTT. Amino acids: CASSDGSSYNSPLHF. The chain uses TRBV5-1 and TRBJ1-6; unclear D gene. The CDR3 has 15 residues. V was trimmed by 7 bases and J by 0 bases, leaving 11 bases between them. CDR1 SGHRS and CDR2 YFSETQ come from the germline V gene.

Written as DNA, the CDR3 is TGTGCCAGCAGCTTGGTGGCAGCCACTGGTTATGGCTACACCTTC. Amino acids: CASSLVAATGYGYTF. The chain recombines TRBV5-4 with TRBJ1-2; no clear D. The CDR3 has 15 residues. V was clipped by 0 bases and J by 5 bases, with 14 bases between them. CDR1 is SGHNT, CDR2 YYREEE, per germline (reference sequence).

Here the CDR3 DNA reads TGCAGCGTGAGGGTGGGACAGTGGTCCCATGATGGCTACACCTTC. Amino acids: CSVRVGQWSHDGYTF. The rearrangement links TRBV29-1 to TRBJ1-2; 7 bases line up with TRBD1. The trim removed 6 bases at V and 6 bases at J, leaving 16 bases unmatched. CDR1 SQVTM and CDR2 ANQGSEA come from the germline V gene. This CDR3 is built from 15 residues.